This T cell receptor (beta chain) was sequenced for a study of monozygotic twins with cystic fibrosis (dated by TCRdb to about 2021). For the wider study: Barcoded libraries were prepared with roughly 16 PCR cycles from approximately 2.8 micrograms of fragmented DNA. Twins were ranked among around 990 cohort participants for weight-for-height and FEVPerc (FEV1 disease centile) on the day of blood sampling. Data for three of the twin pairs had previously been reported in another context. The cohort included ten female and six male twin pairs, mostly children and adolescents, aged about 2.0 to 40 years with a median of roughly 10 years. TCR beta repertoires were compared within and between 16 monozygotic twin pairs with cystic fibrosis so that genetic influence on V and J gene usage could be assessed. General conclusions and limits of the study: Monozygotic CF twin pairs shared significantly more nucleotide-identical clonotypes within each pair than unrelated CF individuals shared with one another (P = 0.000026, Mann-Whitney). Simpson clonality tended to be low (median about 0.009), which suggests a naive-dominated repertoire, although clonality was higher in the most severely affected patients. V gene usage was most similar to the co-twin in 13 of 16 pairs, and J usage was most similar to the co-twin in 8 of 16 pairs, which suggests genetic constraints. No association turned up between shared CDR3 numbers and age, concordance or disease severity, and the cohort was small.

Following the manufacturer's instructions, TCR beta CDR3 regions were amplified by multiplex PCR with the immunoSEQ immune profiling system. Sequencing was performed on an Illumina NextSeq system. In the original analysis: The immunoSEQ Analyzer platform handled processing of the sequence data, and clonality was calculated by taking the square root of Simpson's index of productive rearrangements. Similarity in V and J usage was measured by Jensen-Shannon distance, and OLGA was used to compute CDR3 generation probabilities. The researchers looked up shared CDR3 sequences in the immuneACCESS database (August 2020) and in VDJdb (December 2020). TCRdb retrieved this table from immuneACCESS and kept in-frame rearrangements only. Not all clones are present; in checked studies, unresolved V genes account for under half, and no reason is known for the remainder. V, J and clone size were drawn from that table, and D and trimming were deduced from the DNA. Within this sample are 30,000 to 35,000 clones, with around 66% of them counted one time only. The ten largest clones capture around 0.78% of the sample.

Regarding this clone: Its antigen specificity is not known. No base qualities exist here, and no much larger clone lies one base off it.

The twin pairs came from the European Cystic Fibrosis Twin and Sibling Study Cohort, which recruited patients from 150 or so CF clinics across 14 European countries. Zygosity and CFTR genotype were verified in-house, and zygosity was tested by multiplex PCR of nine short tandem repeat loci. Each twin gave a peripheral blood sample, and clinical parameters were documented on that same day of blood sampling. Genomic DNA was isolated from peripheral blood cells with phenol/chloroform and kept in TE buffer at 4 degrees C. According to the germline V gene, CDR1 reads MNHEY and CDR2 reads SVGAGI. The CDR3 spans 15 residues, from the cysteine through the phenylalanine. Of all the DNA, just the CDR3 is kept, 45 bases in frame from base 1. At the junction V is shortened by 5 bases and J by 3 bases; bases outside the gene matches: 7.

The sample was blood. The chain employs TRBV6-5 and TRBJ1-1, with 9 central nucleotides matching TRBD1. The source is a girl between 5 and 17 years old with cystic fibrosis. The DNA is TGTGCCAGCAGTAACAGCAGACAGGGGGACACTGAAGCTTTCTTT. This yields the protein CASSNSRQGDTEAFF.